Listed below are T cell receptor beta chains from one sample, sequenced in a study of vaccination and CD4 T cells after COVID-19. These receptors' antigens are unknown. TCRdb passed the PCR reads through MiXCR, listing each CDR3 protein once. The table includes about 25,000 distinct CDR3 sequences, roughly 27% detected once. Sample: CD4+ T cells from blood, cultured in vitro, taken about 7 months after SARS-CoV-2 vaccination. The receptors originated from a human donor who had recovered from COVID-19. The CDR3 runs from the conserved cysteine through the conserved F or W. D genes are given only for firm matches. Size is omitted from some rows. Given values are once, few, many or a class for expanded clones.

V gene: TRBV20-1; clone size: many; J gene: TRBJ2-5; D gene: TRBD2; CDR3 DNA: TGCAGTGCCTGCCCAAGGGGACTAGCTTTTGAGACCCAGTACTTC; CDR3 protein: CSACPRGLAFETQYF
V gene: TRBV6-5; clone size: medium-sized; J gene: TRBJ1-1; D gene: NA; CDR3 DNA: TGTGCCAGCAGTTACAGCAGGGGGAACACTGAAGCTTTCTTT; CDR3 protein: CASSYSRGNTEAFF
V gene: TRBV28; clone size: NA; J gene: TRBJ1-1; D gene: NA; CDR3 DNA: TGTGCCAGCAGTTTTCGGAGCAGTCGGACTGAAGCTTTCTTT; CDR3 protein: CASSFRSSRTEAFF
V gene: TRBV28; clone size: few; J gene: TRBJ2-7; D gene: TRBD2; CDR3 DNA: TGTGCCAGCAGTTCTCCCAGACTAGCGGGAGGGCCCTACGAGCAGTACTTC; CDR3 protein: CASSSPRLAGGPYEQYF
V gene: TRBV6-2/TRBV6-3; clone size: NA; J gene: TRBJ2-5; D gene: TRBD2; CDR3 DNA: TGTGCCAGCAGTTACGTAAGACTAGCGGGAGTGGAGACCCAGTACTTC; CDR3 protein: CASSYVRLAGVETQYF
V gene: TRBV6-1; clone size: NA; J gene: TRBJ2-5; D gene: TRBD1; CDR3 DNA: TGTGCCAGCAGAGGGGACAGGGGGCGAGAGACCCAGTACTTC; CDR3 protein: CASRGDRGRETQYF
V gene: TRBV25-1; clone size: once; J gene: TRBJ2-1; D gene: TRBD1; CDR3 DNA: TGTGCCAGCAGTGTCGACCAGGGGGTTCTTAGGTACAATGAGCAGTTCTTC; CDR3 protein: CASSVDQGVLRYNEQFF
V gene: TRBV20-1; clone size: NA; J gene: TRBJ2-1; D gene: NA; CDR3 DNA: TGCAGTTACCCCTCCCGCTCCTACAATGAGCAGTTCTTC; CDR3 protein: CSYPSRSYNEQFF
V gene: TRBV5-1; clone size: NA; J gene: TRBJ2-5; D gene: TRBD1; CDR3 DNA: TGCGCCAGCAGCCAGATGGGAGACAGGGGTGAGACCCAGTACTTC; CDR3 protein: CASSQMGDRGETQYF
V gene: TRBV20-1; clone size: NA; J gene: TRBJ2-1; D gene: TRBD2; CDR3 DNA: TGCAGTGCTAGAGACCTTAGCGGGACTGAGCAGTTCTTC; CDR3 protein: CSARDLSGTEQFF
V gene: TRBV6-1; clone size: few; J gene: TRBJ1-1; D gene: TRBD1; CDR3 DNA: TGTGCCAGCAGCGCCCTTAGCGGGACAGGGGGGATGGTGAACACTGAAGCTTTCTTT; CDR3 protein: CASSALSGTGGMVNTEAFF
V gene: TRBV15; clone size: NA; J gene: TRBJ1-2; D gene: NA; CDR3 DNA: TGTGCCACCAGCAGAGATTACGGTGGGCAGACTGACTATGGCTACACCTTC; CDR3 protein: CATSRDYGGQTDYGYTF
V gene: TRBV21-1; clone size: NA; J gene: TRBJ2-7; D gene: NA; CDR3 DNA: TGTACCCGCCCCCCATTAGCGGGAGTATTCTACGAGCAGTACTTC; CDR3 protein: CTRPPLAGVFYEQYF
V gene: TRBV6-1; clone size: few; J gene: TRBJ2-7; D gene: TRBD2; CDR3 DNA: TGTGCCACCCGAGCGGGAGGGATCTACGAGCAGTACTTC; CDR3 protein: CATRAGGIYEQYF
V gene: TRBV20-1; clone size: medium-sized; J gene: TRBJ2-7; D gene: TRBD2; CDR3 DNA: TGCAGTGCTACGGGACTAGCGGGAGTGAGGGAGCAGTACTTC; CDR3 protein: CSATGLAGVREQYF
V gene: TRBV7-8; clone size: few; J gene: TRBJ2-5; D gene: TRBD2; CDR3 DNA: TGTGCCAGCAGCTTAGACCGACTAGCGGGAGGGCCCGAGACCCAGTACTTC; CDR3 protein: CASSLDRLAGGPETQYF
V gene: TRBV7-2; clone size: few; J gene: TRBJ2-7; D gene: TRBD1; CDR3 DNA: TGTGCCAGCAGCTACCCCTCGACAGGGGGCGAGCAGTACTTC; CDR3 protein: CASSYPSTGGEQYF
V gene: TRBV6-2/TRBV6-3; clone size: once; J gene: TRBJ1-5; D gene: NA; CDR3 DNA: TGTGCCAGCAGCACATCGTATCTGGTAGTCGATCAGCCCCAGCATTTT; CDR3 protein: CASSTSYLVVDQPQHF
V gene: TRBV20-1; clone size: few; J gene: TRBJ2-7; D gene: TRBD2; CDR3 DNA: TGCAGTGCTAGAGGACTAGCGGGACCTAGCTACGAGCAGTACTTC; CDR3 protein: CSARGLAGPSYEQYF
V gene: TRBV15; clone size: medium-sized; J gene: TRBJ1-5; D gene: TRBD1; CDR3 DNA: TGTGCCACCAGCAGAGAGGGACAGGGGAGTCAGCCCCAGCATTTT; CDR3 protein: CATSREGQGSQPQHF
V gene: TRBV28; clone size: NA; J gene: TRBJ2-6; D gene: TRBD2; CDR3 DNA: TGTGCCAGCAGTCCACTAGCGGGGGACTTTGGGGCCAACGTCCTGACTTTC; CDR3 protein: CASSPLAGDFGANVLTF
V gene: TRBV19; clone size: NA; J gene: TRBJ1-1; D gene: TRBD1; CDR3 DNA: TGTGCCAGTTCTGAACAGGGGGTTGGCACTGAAGCTTTCTTT; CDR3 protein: CASSEQGVGTEAFF
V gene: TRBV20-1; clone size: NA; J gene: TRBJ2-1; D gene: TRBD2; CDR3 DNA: TGCAGTGCTAGAGATCCGACTAGCGGAGCTTCCTACAATGAGCAGTTCTTC; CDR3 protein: CSARDPTSGASYNEQFF